This T cell receptor beta chain appears in the sequencing data of a study of persistence of HIV-infected CD4 T cells (TCRdb year 2020). About the study as a whole: Suppressive ART had been received by participants for a median of roughly 8 years. Cross-participant TCR cluster analysis included roughly 8 participants for CMV and roughly 7 participants for Gag. Anti-CD3/anti-CD28 stimulation activated a higher proportion of cells, with a lower memory fraction, than antigen stimulation. CMV- and HIV-1 Gag-responding CD4+ T cells were isolated from ART-treated individuals so that antigen-driven clonal expansion of HIV-1-infected cells could be examined. Peripheral blood samples of up to about 180 mL were taken at multiple time points, with the exception of two participants who underwent leukapheresis at a single time point. The clonality of all cells in each sorted population was measured by TCRbeta sequencing, and the clonality of infected cells was measured by proviral sequencing. The paper as a whole reports these results and caveats: Antigen-responding cells were enriched for degenerate expanded CDR3beta sequences, which suggests convergent selection of CD4+ responses to CMV and Gag. Few individuals were included in the study, and only a limited range of antigens was tested. Significantly lower TCRbeta richness was observed in CMV- and Gag-responding cells than in anti-CD3/anti-CD28-responding cells, and higher oligoclonality was observed in CMV-responding cells than in CD3/CD28-stimulated and Gag-responding cells. Bulk TCR analyses could not be limited to the rare CMV-responding cells that actually contained HIV-1 proviruses. A correlation was observed between TCR oligoclonality and proviral oligoclonality within the same sorted populations.

Details on this clone: The antigen it recognizes is unknown. Per-base quality was not reported, and no clone a single base away is much larger than it.

The immunoSEQ hsTCRB assay version 4 in survey mode was used to sequence TCRbeta repertoires from genomic DNA. Genomic DNA was diluted to about 9.1 ng/uL, using up to about 1 ug per sample for TCRbeta sequencing. The study's processing was this. TCRbeta data were analyzed in ImmunoSeq Analyzer 3.0, with diversity computed on productive nucleotide rearrangements. The improved Chao index was used to estimate lower-bound TCR diversity, and the Gini coefficient was used to estimate clonality using the Immunarch R package. Nucleotide rearrangements that differed but encoded the same CDR3beta amino acid sequence were counted as separate clonotypes. Differential abundance analysis identified TCRbeta sequences significantly enriched in antigen-responding cells relative to anti-CD3/anti-CD28-activated cells. GLIPH2 grouped TCRs by predicted peptide-MHC specificity, both within each participant and across combined participant data sets. TCRdb carries this immuneACCESS record with in-frame sequences only. Its versions omit some clonotypes, under half of them owing to an unresolved V gene in the studies checked, with the rest unexplained. The DNA was the basis for D and trimming; V, J and clone size are from that table. The sample table contains 40,000 to 45,000 clones; only one count was recorded for about 89% of them. Jointly, the top ten make up approximately 1% of the sample.

The meaning of the sample's treatment or condition label: suppressive antiretroviral therapy. Cells were stimulated with anti-CD3/anti-CD28 magnetic beads as a nonspecific positive control representing the CD4+ T cell repertoire. Sorting of responding CD4+ T cells was based on upregulation of both CD40 ligand and CD69. HIV-1-infected adults in whom suppressive ART had been started during chronic infection were enrolled as participants. For at least 4 years, the participants' plasma HIV-1 RNA had been undetectable, below 50 copies/mL. To be included, a participant needed positive CMV serology and a CD4+ T cell count above 400 cells/uL. Before stimulation, PBMCs were isolated using density centrifugation and depleted of CD8+ T cells. For around 19 hours, the CD8-depleted PBMCs were stimulated with anti-CD28/CD49d costimulation, a CD40-blocking antibody, and enfuvirtide to prevent new infections. Cell sorting was performed on a Beckman Coulter MoFlo Legacy or XDP sorter, and dead cells were excluded with propidium iodide. Genomic DNA was extracted with the QIAamp DNA Mini Kit for samples above one million cells, otherwise with the Quick-DNA Microprep Kit.

Trimming leaves V shorter by 5 bases and J shorter by 5 bases, with the junction holding 8 bases beyond the gene matches. Taken from the germline V gene, the CDR1 and CDR2 loops are MDHEN and SYDVKM. Counted from cysteine to phenylalanine, this CDR3 has 15 amino acids. Here the CDR3 DNA is all that survives: 45 bases in frame from base 1. The source was CD4+ T cells sorted from PBMCs after approximately 20-hour stimulation, collected from a patient who received antiretroviral therapy. In the paper's terms, the cell subset or site label means: CD40L+CD69+ CD4 T cells responding to anti-CD3/anti-CD28 beads, representing the overall repertoire. Recombination joined TRBV28 with TRBJ2-5, and TRBD1 aligns with 10 junction nucleotides. The TCR sequence derives from an adult man with HIV who was CMV-seropositive. CDR3 loop: CASSPRDRGRETQYF. The nucleotide sequence reads as follows: TGTGCCAGCAGTCCACGGGACAGGGGACGGGAGACCCAGTACTTC.